The entry below describes one T cell receptor beta chain. Its cognate antigen is unknown. This sample is part of a study of identical twins. Whole-study results and caveats: Those out-of-frame alpha sequences shared by twins showed an excess of low generation probability. Zero-insertion findings could be partly confounded by invariant cells (MAIT and iNKT cells). Insertions were fewer in abundant cord blood beta clonotypes, whereas memory repertoires showed none of this pattern.

This CDR3 is 18 amino acids long. The J segment lost 5 bases and the V segment lost 3 bases, leaving 8 bases of the junction unmatched. From germline, CDR1 is MNHEY and CDR2 SMNVEV (reference sequence). A universal primer site came from template switching; cDNA carried unique molecular identifiers. A single record per CDR3 protein comes from TCRdb applying MiXCR to the 5' RACE reads. The repertoire holds 250,000 to 300,000 distinct CDR3 sequences, with more than 8% as singletons. These records were also assigned to another study, of yellow fever vaccine responses in identical twins.

Sequencing was carried out using CD8+ T cells sorted from blood. The clonotype was recovered from a woman between 18 and 30 years old in good health. The chain is built from TRBV27 and TRBJ2-1; 15 nucleotides align to TRBD2. CDR3 residues: CASSFPGLAGGPDNEQFF. In DNA form, the CDR3 reads TGTGCCAGCAGTTTCCCTGGACTAGCGGGAGGGCCTGACAATGAGCAGTTCTTC.